This passage covers 18 T cell receptor beta chains from one sample sequenced in a study of blood T cell repertoires in COVID-19. Data came from immunoSEQ multiplex PCR; TCRdb stores just in-frame clones and leaves some out. The sample yields about 230,000 clones, 80% to 90% seen once. The sequenced sample consisted of peripheral blood. The source of these receptors is a man in his fifties or sixties with COVID-19, enrolled during active disease.

The chain combines TRBV30 with TRBJ2-1; D may be TRBD2 (5 bases). CDR1 is GTSNPN, CDR2 SVGIG, per germline (reference sequence). The CDR3 totals 14 residues. Trimming took 4 bases from V and 4 from J, leaving 14 bases between them. The CDR3, as DNA: TGTGCCTGGACCCCTTTACGGACTTACAATGAGCAGTTCTTC. Translating gives CAWTPLRTYNEQFF. The variable domain in full, completed from reference TRBV30 and TRBJ2-1, reads SQTIHQWPATLVQPVGSPLSLECTVEGTSNPNLYWYRQAAGRGLQLLFYSVGIGQISSEVPQNLSASRPQDRQFILSSKKLLLSDSGFYLCAWTPLRTYNEQFFGPGTRLTVL.

The chain couples TRBV30 to TRBJ1-3; no clear D. The CDR3 covers 15 residues. From germline, CDR1 is GTSNPN and CDR2 SVGIG (reference sequence). V lost 0 bases to trimming and J lost 0 bases, with 9 bases between them. The CDR3 loop reads CAWSVHSSSGNTIYF. The CDR3 DNA follows: TGTGCCTGGAGTGTACATTCCAGCTCTGGAAACACCATATATTTT.

V gene TRBV5-4 combines with J gene TRBJ1-1; D call uncertain. The CDR3 runs to 14 residues. Trimming pared 4 bases from V and 0 bases from J, leaving 10 bases between. Germline V gives CDR1 SGHNT, CDR2 YYREEE (reference sequence). For the CDR3, the DNA is TGTGCCAGCAGCGGTAGAGGGATGAACACTGAAGCTTTCTTT. This codes for CASSGRGMNTEAFF. The full variable domain, completed using reference TRBV5-4 and TRBJ1-1, is ETGVTQSPTHLIKTRGQQVTLRCSSQSGHNTVSWYQQALGQGPQFIFQYYREEENGRGNFPPRFSGLQFPNYSSELNVNALELDDSALYLCASSGRGMNTEAFFGQGTRLTVV.

This clone occurred a few times. The chain joins TRBV6-6 to TRBJ2-3, with TRBD1 matching over 7 bases. Per germline, CDR1 MNHNY and CDR2 SVGAGI (reference sequence). The CDR3 is 13 amino acids. With V trimmed by 7 bases and J by 4 bases, 5 bases remained unmatched. As DNA, the CDR3 is TGTGCCAGCATGGAAGGGACAGCAGATACGCAGTATTTT. Its translation is CASMEGTADTQYF.

A single count supports this clone. The chain employs TRBV12-3 or TRBV12-4 and TRBJ2-7, with TRBD2 as a possible D gene (6 bases). The ends were cut back, 4 bases at V and 12 bases at J, with 19 bases in the middle. The CDR3 runs to 13 residues. CDR3 protein: CASSSLGGARSYF. The CDR3 DNA sequence: TGTGCCAGCAGTTCTTTGGGGGGTGCTAGATCGTACTTC.

This chain connects TRBV18 to TRBJ2-2; 10 positions agree with TRBD1. The V and J ends lost 0 bases and 5 bases, in that order; junction bases with no gene match: 6. There are 17 residues in the CDR3. Per germline, CDR1 KGHSH and CDR2 LQKENI. The CDR3 region has the DNA TGTGCCAGCTCACCACCAGCGACAGGGGGCCGGACCGGGGAGCTGTTTTTT. It specifies CASSPPATGGRTGELFF.

The chain carries TRBV9 and TRBJ2-7, with TRBD1 as a possible D gene (6 bases). V lost 2 bases, J lost 2 bases, and 11 bases lay in between. Per germline, CDR1 SGDLS and CDR2 YYNGEE. This CDR3 comprises 14 residues. CDR3 DNA: TGTGCCAGCAGCGTTCAGGGGCAAACCTACGAGCAGTACTTC. This sequence encodes CASSVQGQTYEQYF.

The chain has TRBV11-2 and TRBJ2-1; the match to TRBD2 covers 14 bases. CDR3 length: 19 residues. V trimming: 5 bases; J trimming: 3 bases; junction bases outside the gene matches: 12. The germline gives CDR1 SGHAT, CDR2 FQNNGV. The CDR3 is CASSRLQTSGRALYNEQFF. In nucleotides, the CDR3 is TGTGCCAGCAGCAGGCTCCAGACTAGCGGGAGGGCCCTCTACAATGAGCAGTTCTTC.

The chain uses TRBV7-9 and TRBJ2-5; weak D call: TRBD2 (6 bases). The V gene's germline CDR1 is SEHNR and CDR2 FQNEAQ (reference sequence). The CDR3 spans 11 residues. The V end was cut by 10 bases, the J end by 2 bases, with 8 bases between. The CDR3 sequence: CATGEQETQYF. CDR3 DNA sequence: TGTGCCACGGGGGAACAAGAGACCCAGTACTTC.

The gene calls are TRBV7-9 and TRBJ1-4; 7 bases match TRBD1. The V segment lost 0 bases and the J segment 8 bases; nucleotides outside the gene matches: 3. There are 14 residues in the CDR3. Looked up from germline, CDR1 is SEHNR and CDR2 is FQNEAQ (reference sequence). CDR3 loop: CASSLAGGSEKLFF. The DNA of the CDR3 is TGTGCCAGCAGCTTAGCAGGGGGCAGCGAAAAACTGTTTTTT.

The gene calls are TRBV6-6 and TRBJ2-3; 8 bases map to TRBD1. The germline gives CDR1 MNHNY, CDR2 SVGAGI (reference sequence). The CDR3 runs to 14 residues. J gave up 0 bases and V 6 bases, and 2 bases lay outside the gene matches. CDR3 protein: CASRDRVSTDTQYF. Here the CDR3 DNA reads TGTGCCAGCAGGGACAGGGTTAGCACAGATACGCAGTATTTT.

This clone came up once. V and J are TRBV9 and TRBJ2-1; D may be TRBD2 (5 bases). Trimming stripped 0 bases from V and 0 bases from J, with 16 bases between. The CDR3 is 18 residues long. CDR1 is SGDLS, CDR2 YYNGEE, per germline. For the CDR3, the DNA is TGTGCCAGCAGCGTAGCCCTAACCTCCGGACTCTCCTACAATGAGCAGTTCTTC. As protein: CASSVALTSGLSYNEQFF.

This chain uses TRBV7-6 with TRBJ1-1; 8 nucleotides align to TRBD1. CDR3 length: 14 amino acids. CDR1 is SGHVS and CDR2 is FNYEAQ in the germline V gene. Unmatched junction bases numbered 5, after V lost 4 bases and J lost 4 bases. In DNA form, the CDR3 reads TGTGCCAGCAGCTCAACTACAGGGGGCACTGAAGCTTTCTTT. Translated, it gives CASSSTTGGTEAFF.

The chain is built from TRBV2 and TRBJ1-2; TRBD1 matches 9 bases. The V and J ends lost 6 bases and 4 bases, in that order; junction bases with no gene match: 6. CDR1 is SNHLY, CDR2 FYNNEI, per germline. The CDR3 is 14 residues long. CDR3 protein: CASRSGTGSYGYTF. CDR3 nucleotide sequence: TGTGCCAGCAGGAGTGGGACAGGGAGCTATGGCTACACCTTC.

V is TRBV6-6 and J is TRBJ1-5, with D perhaps matching TRBD1 (6 bases). Germline CDR1 is MNHNY and CDR2 is SVGAGI (reference sequence). This CDR3 comprises 14 residues. V gave up 6 bases and J gave up 6 bases, with 15 bases separating them. The CDR3 is CASSRPGGTQPQHF. CDR3 nucleotide sequence: TGTGCCAGCAGCCGACCGGGGGGCACTCAGCCCCAGCATTTT.

The chain joins TRBV2 to TRBJ1-1, with 8 bases identical to TRBD1. Unmatched junction bases numbered 4, after V lost 8 bases and J lost 2 bases. This CDR3 has 13 residues. Germline V lookup: CDR1 SNHLY, CDR2 FYNNEI. The chain's CDR3 is CASADRGNTEAFF. In DNA, the CDR3 is TGTGCCAGCGCCGACAGGGGTAACACTGAAGCTTTCTTT.

The table lists this clone with a few counts. This rearrangement joins TRBV29-1 to TRBJ2-2, with unresolved D. V was pared by 6 bases and J by 1 base, with 9 bases between. Germline CDR1 is SQVTM and CDR2 is ANQGSEA. The CDR3 is made up of 13 amino acids. Here the CDR3 reads CSVFYRNTGELFF. In DNA form, the CDR3 reads TGCAGCGTATTCTACCGGAACACCGGGGAGCTGTTTTTT.

The sample holds one count of this clone. The chain carries TRBV6-5 and TRBJ2-1; 10 nucleotides align to TRBD2. The V gene end was trimmed by 7 bases and the J gene end by 3 bases; junction bases not matched to a gene: 3. This CDR3 has 14 residues. Per the germline V gene, CDR1 is MNHEY and CDR2 is SVGAGI. Written as DNA, the CDR3 is TGTGCCAGCACATTAGCGGGAGGCTACAATGAGCAGTTCTTC. It specifies CASTLAGGYNEQFF.